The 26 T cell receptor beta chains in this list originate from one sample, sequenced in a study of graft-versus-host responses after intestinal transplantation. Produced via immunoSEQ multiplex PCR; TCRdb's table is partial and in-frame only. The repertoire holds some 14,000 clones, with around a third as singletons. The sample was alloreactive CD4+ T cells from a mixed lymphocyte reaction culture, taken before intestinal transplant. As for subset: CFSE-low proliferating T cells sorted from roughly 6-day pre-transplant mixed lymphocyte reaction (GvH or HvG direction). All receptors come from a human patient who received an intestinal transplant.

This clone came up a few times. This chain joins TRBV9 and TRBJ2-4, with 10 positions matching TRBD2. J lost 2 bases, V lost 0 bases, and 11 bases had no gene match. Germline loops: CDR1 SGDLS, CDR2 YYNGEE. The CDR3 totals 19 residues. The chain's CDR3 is CASSVDPLAGDITKNIQYF. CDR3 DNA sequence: TGTGCCAGCAGCGTAGATCCCCTAGCGGGGGATATTACCAAAAACATTCAGTACTTC.

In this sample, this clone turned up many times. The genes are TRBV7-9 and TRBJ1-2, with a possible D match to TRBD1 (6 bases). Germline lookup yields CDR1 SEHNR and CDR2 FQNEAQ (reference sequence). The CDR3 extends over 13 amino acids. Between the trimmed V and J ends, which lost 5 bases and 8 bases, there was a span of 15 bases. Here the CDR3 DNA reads TGTGCCAGCAGCAGGACAGCCTTGCACGGCTACACCTTC. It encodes CASSRTALHGYTF. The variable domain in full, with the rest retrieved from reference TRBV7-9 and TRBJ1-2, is DTGVSQNPRHKITKRGQNVTFRCDPISEHNRLYWYRQTLGQGPEFLTYFQNEAQLEKSRLLSDRFSAERPKGSFSTLEIQRTEQGDSAMYLCASSRTALHGYTFGSGTRLTVV.

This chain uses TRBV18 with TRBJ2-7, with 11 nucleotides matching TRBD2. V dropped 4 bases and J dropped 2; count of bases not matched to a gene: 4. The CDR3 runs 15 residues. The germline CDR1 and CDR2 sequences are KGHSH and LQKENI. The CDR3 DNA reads TGTGCCAGCTCACAGGGTAGCGGGAGGGCCTACGAGCAGTACTTC. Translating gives CASSQGSGRAYEQYF.

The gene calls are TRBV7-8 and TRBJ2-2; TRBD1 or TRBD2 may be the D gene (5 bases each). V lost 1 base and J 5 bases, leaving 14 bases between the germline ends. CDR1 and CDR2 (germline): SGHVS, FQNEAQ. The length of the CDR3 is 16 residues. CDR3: CASSLGIWDVTGELFF. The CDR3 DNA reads TGTGCCAGCAGCTTAGGTATATGGGACGTAACCGGGGAGCTGTTTTTT.

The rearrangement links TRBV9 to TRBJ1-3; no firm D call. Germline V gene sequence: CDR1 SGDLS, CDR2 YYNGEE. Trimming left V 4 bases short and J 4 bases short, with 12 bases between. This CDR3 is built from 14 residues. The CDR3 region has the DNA TGTGCCAGCAGCCCACAGATCTCCGGAAACACCATATATTTT. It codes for CASSPQISGNTIYF.

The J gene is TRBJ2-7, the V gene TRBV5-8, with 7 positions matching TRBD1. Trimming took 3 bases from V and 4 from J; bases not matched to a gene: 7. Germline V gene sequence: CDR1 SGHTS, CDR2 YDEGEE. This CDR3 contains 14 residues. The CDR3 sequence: CASSSRTGWYEQYF. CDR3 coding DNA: TGTGCCAGCAGCTCTAGGACAGGTTGGTACGAGCAGTACTTC.

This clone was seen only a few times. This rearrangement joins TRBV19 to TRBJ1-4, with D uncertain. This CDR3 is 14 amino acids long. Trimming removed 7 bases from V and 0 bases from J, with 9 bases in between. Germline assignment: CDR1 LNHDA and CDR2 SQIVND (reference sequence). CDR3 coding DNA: TGTGCCAGTACCCCGTTTGCAACTAATGAAAAACTGTTTTTT. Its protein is CASTPFATNEKLFF.

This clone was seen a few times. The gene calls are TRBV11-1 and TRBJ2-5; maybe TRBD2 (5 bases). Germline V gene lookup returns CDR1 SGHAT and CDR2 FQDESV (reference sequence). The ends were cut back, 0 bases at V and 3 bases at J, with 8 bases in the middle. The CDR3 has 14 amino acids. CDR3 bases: TGTGCCAGCAGCTTAGCGAGGAGGAAAGAGACCCAGTACTTC. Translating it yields CASSLARRKETQYF. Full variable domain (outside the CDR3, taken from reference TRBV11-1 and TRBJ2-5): EAEVAQSPRYKITEKSQAVAFWCDPISGHATLYWYRQILGQGPELLVQFQDESVVDDSQLPKDRFSAERLKGVDSTLKIQPAELGDSAMYLCASSLARRKETQYFGPGTRLLVL.

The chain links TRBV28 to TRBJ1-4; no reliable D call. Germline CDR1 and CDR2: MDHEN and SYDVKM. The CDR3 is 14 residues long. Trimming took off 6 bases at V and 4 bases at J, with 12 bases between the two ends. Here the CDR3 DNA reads TGTGCCAGCAGCAGACCCGCAGTTAATGAAAAACTGTTTTTT. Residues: CASSRPAVNEKLFF.

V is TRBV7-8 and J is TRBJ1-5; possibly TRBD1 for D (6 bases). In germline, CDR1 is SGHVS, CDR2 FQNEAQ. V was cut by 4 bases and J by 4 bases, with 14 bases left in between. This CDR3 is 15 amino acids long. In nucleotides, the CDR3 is TGTGCCAGCAGCTACAACGGGGGCGCTAATCAGCCCCAGCATTTT. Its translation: CASSYNGGANQPQHF.

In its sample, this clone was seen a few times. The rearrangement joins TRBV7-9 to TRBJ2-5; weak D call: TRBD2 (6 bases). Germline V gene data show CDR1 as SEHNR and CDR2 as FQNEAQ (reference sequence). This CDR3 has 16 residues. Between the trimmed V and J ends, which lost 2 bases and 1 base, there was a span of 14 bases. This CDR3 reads CASSLRLGTLQETQYF. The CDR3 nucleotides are TGTGCCAGCAGCTTAAGGTTGGGGACTCTCCAAGAGACCCAGTACTTC.

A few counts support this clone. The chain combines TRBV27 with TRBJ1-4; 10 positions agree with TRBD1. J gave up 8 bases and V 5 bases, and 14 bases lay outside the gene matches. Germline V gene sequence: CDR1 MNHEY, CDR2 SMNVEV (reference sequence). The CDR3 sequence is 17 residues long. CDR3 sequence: CASSKADRGRRGEKLFF. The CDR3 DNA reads TGTGCCAGCAGTAAGGCCGACAGGGGGCGCCGGGGCGAAAAACTGTTTTTT.

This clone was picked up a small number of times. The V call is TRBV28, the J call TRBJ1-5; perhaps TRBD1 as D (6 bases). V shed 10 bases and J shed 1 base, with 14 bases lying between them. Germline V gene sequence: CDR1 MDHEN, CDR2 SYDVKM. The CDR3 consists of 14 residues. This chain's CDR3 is CATTGHYSNQPQHF. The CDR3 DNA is TGTGCCACTACAGGGCATTACAGCAATCAGCCCCAGCATTTT.

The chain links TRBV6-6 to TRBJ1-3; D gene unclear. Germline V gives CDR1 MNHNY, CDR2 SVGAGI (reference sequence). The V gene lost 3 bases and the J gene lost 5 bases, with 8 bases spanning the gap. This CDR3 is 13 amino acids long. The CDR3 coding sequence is TGTGCCAGCAGTTATGGGTCGCGAAACACCATATATTTT. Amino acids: CASSYGSRNTIYF.

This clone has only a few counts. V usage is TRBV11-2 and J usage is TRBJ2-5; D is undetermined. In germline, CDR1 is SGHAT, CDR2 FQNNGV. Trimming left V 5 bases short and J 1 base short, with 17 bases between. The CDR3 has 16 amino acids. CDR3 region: CASSGRLSKTQETQYF. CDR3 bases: TGTGCCAGCAGCGGACGGCTAAGCAAGACCCAAGAGACCCAGTACTTC.

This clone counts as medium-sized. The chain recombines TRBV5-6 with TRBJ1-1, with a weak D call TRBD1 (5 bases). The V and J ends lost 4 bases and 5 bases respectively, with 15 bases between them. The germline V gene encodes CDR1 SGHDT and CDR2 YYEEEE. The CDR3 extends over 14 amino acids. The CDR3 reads CASSPAPGRTEAFF. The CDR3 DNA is TGTGCCAGCAGCCCCGCCCCAGGGAGGACTGAAGCTTTCTTT.

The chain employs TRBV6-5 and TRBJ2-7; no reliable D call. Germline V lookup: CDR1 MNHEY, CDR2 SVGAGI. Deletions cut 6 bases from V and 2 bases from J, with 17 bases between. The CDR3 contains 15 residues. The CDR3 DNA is TGTGCCAGCAGAGAGACATTCAGGTCCACCTACGAGCAGTACTTC. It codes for CASRETFRSTYEQYF.

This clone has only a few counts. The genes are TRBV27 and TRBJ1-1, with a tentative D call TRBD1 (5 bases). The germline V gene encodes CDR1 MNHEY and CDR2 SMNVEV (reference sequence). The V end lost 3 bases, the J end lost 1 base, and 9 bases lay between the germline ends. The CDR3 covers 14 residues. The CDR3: CASSLLQENTEAFF. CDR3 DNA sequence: TGTGCCAGCAGTTTGTTACAGGAGAACACTGAAGCTTTCTTT.

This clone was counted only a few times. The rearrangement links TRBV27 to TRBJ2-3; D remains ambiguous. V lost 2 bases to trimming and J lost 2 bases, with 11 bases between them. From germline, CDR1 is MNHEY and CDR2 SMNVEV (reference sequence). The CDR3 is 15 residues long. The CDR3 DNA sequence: TGTGCCAGCAGTTTAATTATCCCTCCCACAGATACGCAGTATTTT. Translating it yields CASSLIIPPTDTQYF.

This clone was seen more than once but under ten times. CDR3 amino acids: CASSIVGGGARSAQYF. The CDR3 nucleotides are TGTGCCAGTAGTATCGTCGGCGGGGGGGCCCGGAGTGCGCAGTATTTT. The chain links TRBV19 to TRBJ2-3; 9 nucleotides agree with TRBD2. Germline CDR1 is LNHDA and CDR2 is SQIVND (reference sequence). The V and J ends lost 3 bases and 10 bases, in that order; junction bases with no gene match: 14. The CDR3 runs to 16 residues.

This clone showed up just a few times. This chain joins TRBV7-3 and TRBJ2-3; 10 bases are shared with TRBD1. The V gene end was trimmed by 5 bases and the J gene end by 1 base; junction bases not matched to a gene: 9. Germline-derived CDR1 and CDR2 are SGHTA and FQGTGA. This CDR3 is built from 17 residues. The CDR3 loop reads CASSPALGTGGTDTQYF. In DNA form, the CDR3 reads TGTGCCAGCAGCCCCGCCCTTGGGACAGGGGGCACAGATACGCAGTATTTT.

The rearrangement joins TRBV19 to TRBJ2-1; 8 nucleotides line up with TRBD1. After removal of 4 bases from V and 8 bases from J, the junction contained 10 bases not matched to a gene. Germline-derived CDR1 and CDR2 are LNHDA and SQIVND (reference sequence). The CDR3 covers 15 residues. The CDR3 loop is CASSTIGDRTYEQFF. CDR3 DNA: TGTGCCAGTAGTACAATCGGGGACAGGACATATGAGCAGTTCTTC.

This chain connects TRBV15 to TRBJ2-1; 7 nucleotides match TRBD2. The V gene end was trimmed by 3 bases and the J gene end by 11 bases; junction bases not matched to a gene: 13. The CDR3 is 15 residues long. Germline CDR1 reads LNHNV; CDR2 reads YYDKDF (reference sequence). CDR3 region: CATSRGRGASSKQFF. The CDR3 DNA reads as TGTGCCACCAGCAGGGGGAGGGGCGCCAGTTCAAAGCAGTTCTTC.

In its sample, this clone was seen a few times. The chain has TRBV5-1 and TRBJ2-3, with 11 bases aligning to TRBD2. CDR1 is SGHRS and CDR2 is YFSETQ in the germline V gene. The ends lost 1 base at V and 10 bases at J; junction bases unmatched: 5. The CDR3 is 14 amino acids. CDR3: CASSLTSGSGAQYF. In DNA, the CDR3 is TGCGCCAGCAGCTTGACTAGCGGGAGTGGAGCGCAGTATTTT.

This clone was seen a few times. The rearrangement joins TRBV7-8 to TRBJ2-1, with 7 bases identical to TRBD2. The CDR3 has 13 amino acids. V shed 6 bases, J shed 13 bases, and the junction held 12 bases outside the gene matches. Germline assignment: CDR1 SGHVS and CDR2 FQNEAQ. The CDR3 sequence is CASRTAGIPLQFF. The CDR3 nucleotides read TGTGCCAGCAGAACAGCGGGGATCCCCCTTCAGTTCTTC.

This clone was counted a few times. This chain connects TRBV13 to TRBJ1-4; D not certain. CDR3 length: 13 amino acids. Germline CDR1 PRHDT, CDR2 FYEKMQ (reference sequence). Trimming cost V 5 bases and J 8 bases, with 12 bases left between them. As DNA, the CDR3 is TGTGCCAGCAGCAAATGGACGGAAGAAAAACTGTTTTTT. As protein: CASSKWTEEKLFF.